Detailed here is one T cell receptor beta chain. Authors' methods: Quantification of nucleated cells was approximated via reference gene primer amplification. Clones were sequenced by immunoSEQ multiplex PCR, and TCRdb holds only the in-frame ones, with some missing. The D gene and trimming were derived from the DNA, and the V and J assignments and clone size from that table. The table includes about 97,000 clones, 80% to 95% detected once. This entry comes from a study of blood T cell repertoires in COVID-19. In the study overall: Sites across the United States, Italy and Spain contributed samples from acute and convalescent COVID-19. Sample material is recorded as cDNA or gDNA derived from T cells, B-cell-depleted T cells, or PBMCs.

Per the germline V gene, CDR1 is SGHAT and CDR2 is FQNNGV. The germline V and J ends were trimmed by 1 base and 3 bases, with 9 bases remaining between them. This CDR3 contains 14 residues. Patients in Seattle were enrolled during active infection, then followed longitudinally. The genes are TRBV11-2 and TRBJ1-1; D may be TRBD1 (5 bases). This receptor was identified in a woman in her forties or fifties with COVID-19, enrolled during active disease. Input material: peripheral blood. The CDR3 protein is CASSLGGRDTEAFF. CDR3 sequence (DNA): TGTGCCAGCAGCTTAGGGGGGAGGGACACTGAAGCTTTCTTT.